The entry below describes one T cell receptor beta chain. Under the authors' procedure: Amplified reference gene primers provided the basis for estimating nucleated cell counts. Libraries were prepared by immunoSEQ multiplex PCR; TCRdb keeps only in-frame clonotypes and omits some of them. The V and J calls and clone size come from that table; D and trimming were worked out from the DNA. The data show 200,000 or so clones, with 88% seen just once and about 1.8% held by the top ten. This entry belongs to a study of blood T cell repertoires in COVID-19. For the study at large: COVID-19 samples collected from the United States, Italy and Spain covered acute and convalescent phases. PBMCs, B-cell-depleted T cells, or T cells were the source of the cDNA or gDNA that made up the material.

The CDR3 extends over 15 amino acids. Trimming removed 0 bases from V and 10 bases from J, with 14 bases in between. Germline CDR1 reads SGHRS; CDR2 reads YFSETQ. J is TRBJ1-6 and V is TRBV5-1; a weak D match, TRBD1 (6 bases). The sequenced sample was peripheral blood. This clonotype was obtained from a man aged 70-80 years with acute or convalescent COVID-19. This CDR3 reads CASSLEQGVLSPLHF. The CDR3 DNA reads TGCGCCAGCAGCTTGGAACAGGGAGTGCTCTCACCCCTCCACTTT.